The text below deals with one T cell receptor beta chain. Its antigen is not known. TCRbeta libraries averaged around 40,000 productive templates per sample. Repertoires were generated with immunoSEQ multiplex PCR, while TCRdb's copy carries only in-frame clones and drops some. The sample records 4,000 to 5,000 clones, over 80% being singletons. CDR1 and CDR2 (germline): SGHRS, YFSETQ. The CDR3 is made up of 17 amino acids. Losses at the gene ends were 2 bases for V and 0 bases for J; bases not matched to a gene: 5. The sample is drawn from a study of STAT3 mutations in large granular lymphocyte leukemia. General observations from the study: In T-cell large granular lymphocyte leukemia, about half of patients showed multiple immunodominant subclonotypes.

Sequenced input: peripheral blood mononuclear cells. The rearrangement uses TRBV5-1 and TRBJ1-6; 7 bases align to TRBD1. This TCR derives from a boy aged 10-17 years with T-cell large granular lymphocyte leukemia. Some clones in this sample may be carry-over from other donors' samples. The CDR3 nucleotides are TGCGCCAGCAGCTTAACGGGACAGCTCTCCTATAATTCACCCCTCCACTTT. Its translation: CASSLTGQLSYNSPLHF. Full variable domain (missing parts from reference TRBV5-1 and TRBJ1-6): KAGVTQTPRYLIKTRGQQVTLSCSPISGHRSVSWYQQTPGQGLQFLFEYFSETQRNKGNFPGRFSGRQFSNSRSEMNVSTLELGDSALYLCASSLTGQLSYNSPLHFGNGTRLTVT.